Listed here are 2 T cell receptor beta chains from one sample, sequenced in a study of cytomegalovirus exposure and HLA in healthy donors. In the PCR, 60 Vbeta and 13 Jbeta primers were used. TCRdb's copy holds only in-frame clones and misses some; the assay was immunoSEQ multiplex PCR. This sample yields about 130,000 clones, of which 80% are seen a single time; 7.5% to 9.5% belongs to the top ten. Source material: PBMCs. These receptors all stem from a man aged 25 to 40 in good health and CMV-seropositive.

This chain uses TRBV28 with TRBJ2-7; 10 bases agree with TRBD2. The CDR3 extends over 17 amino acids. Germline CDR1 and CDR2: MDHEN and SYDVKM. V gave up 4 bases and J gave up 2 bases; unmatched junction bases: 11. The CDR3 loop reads CASSWVTSGFYTYEQYF. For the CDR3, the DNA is TGTGCCAGCAGTTGGGTGACTAGCGGGTTTTATACCTACGAGCAGTACTTC.

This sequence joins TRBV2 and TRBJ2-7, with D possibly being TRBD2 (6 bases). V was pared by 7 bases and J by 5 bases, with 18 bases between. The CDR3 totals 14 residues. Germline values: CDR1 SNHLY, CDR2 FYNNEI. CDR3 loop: CASTHSQGGNEQYF. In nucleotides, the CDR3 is TGTGCCAGCACTCACAGCCAGGGAGGAAACGAGCAGTACTTC.